The clone carrying this T cell receptor (beta chain) has more than one count but fewer than ten. Antigen unknown. This sample was included in a study of identical twins. Study outcomes and limitations: In beta out-of-frame sequences, the excess sharing between twins was weaker. Carriage of fewer insertions was seen in abundant cord blood beta clonotypes, whereas memory repertoires showed none.

Germline loops: CDR1 MDHEN, CDR2 SYDVKM. V gave up 5 bases and J gave up 4 bases; unmatched junction bases: 8. The CDR3 covers 16 residues. Using its own MiXCR run on the 5' RACE reads, TCRdb lists one record per CDR3 protein. The sample has 1.5 million to 2 million distinct CDR3 sequences; about 32% are singletons. The sample consisted of cord blood. This clonotype was obtained from a newborn girl in good health. The chain combines TRBV28 with TRBJ1-5, with 10 bases identical to TRBD1. The CDR3 DNA reads TGTGCCAGCAGTCCTTCCCGACAGGGGGCGAATCAGCCCCAGCATTTT. It yields the protein CASSPSRQGANQPQHF. The whole variable domain, remainder taken from reference TRBV28 and TRBJ1-5, is DVKVTQSSRYLVKRTGEKVFLECVQDMDHENMFWYRQDPGLGLRLIYFSYDVKMKEKGDIPEGYSVSREKKERFSLILESASTNQTSMYLCASSPSRQGANQPQHFGDGTRLSIL.